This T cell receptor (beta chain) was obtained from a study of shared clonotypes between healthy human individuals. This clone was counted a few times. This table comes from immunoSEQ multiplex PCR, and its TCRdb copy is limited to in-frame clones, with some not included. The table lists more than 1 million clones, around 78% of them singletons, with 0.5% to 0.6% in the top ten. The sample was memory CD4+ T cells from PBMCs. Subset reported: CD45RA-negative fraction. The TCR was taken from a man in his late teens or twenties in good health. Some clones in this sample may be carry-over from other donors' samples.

For the CDR3, the DNA is TGTGCCAGCAGCCAGGCGACTAGCGGATACACCGGGGAGCTGTTTTTT. Protein product: CASSQATSGYTGELFF. The V and J genes are TRBV7-2 and TRBJ2-2, with 9 bases fitting TRBD2. Germline values: CDR1 SGHTA, CDR2 FQGNSA. The trim removed 5 bases at V and 3 bases at J, leaving 7 bases unmatched. CDR3 size: 16 residues.